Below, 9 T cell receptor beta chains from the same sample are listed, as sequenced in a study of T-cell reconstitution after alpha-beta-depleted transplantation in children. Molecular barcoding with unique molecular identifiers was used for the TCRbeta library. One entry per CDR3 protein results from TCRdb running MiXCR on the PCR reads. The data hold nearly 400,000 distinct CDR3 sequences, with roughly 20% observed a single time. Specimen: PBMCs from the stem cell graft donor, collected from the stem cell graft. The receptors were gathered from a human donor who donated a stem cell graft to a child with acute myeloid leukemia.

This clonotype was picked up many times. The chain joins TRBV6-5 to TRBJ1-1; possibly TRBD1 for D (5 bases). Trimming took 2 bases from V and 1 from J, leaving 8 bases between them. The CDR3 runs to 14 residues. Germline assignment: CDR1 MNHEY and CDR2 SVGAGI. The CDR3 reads CASSYTGQNTEAFF. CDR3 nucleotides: TGTGCCAGCAGTTACACCGGACAGAACACTGAAGCTTTCTTT.

The CDR3 bases are TGTGCCAGCAGCGACCCTCAAAGCACAGATACGCAGTATTTT. It encodes CASSDPQSTDTQYF. The V call is TRBV7-9, the J call TRBJ2-3; no reliable D call. Per germline, CDR1 SEHNR and CDR2 FQNEAQ (reference sequence). The germline V and J ends were trimmed by 5 bases and 0 bases, with 9 bases remaining between them. This CDR3 has 14 residues.

Here the CDR3 reads CSVVHQGLGVAKNIQYF. In DNA form, the CDR3 reads TGCAGCGTTGTCCACCAGGGTTTAGGGGTAGCCAAAAACATTCAGTACTTC. This chain links TRBV29-1 with TRBJ2-4; weak D call: TRBD1 (5 bases). The germline gives CDR1 SQVTM, CDR2 ANQGSEA. The length of the CDR3 is 17 residues. The germline V and J ends were trimmed by 4 bases and 0 bases, with 19 bases remaining between them.

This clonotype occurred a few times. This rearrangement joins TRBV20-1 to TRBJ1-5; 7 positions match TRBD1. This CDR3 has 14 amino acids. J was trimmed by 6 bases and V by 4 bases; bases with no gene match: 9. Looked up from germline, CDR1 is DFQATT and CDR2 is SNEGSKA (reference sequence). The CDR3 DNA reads TGCAGTGCTATGACAGGGACAACCACTCAGCCCCAGCATTTT. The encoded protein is CSAMTGTTTQPQHF.

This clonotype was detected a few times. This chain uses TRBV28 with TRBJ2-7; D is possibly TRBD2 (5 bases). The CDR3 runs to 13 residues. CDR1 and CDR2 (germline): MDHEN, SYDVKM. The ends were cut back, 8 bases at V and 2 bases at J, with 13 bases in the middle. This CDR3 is CASAGGLTYEQYF. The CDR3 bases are TGTGCCAGCGCTGGAGGTTTAACCTACGAGCAGTACTTC. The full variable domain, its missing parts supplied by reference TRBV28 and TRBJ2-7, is DVKVTQSSRYLVKRTGEKVFLECVQDMDHENMFWYRQDPGLGLRLIYFSYDVKMKEKGDIPEGYSVSREKKERFSLILESASTNQTSMYLCASAGGLTYEQYFGPGTRLTVT.

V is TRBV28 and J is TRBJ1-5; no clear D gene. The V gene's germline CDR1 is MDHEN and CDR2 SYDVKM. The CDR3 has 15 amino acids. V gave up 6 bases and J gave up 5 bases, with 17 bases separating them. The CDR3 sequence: CASRELDGLHQPQHF. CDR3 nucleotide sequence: TGTGCCAGCAGGGAACTGGACGGGCTCCATCAGCCCCAGCATTTT.

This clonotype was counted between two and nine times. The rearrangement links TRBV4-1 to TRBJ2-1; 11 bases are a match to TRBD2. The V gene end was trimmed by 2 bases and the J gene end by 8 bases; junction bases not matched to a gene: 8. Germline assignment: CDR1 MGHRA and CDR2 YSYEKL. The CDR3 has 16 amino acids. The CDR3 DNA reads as TGCGCCAGCAGCCAACCGACTAGCGGGAAGGTCGATGAGCAGTTCTTC. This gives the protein CASSQPTSGKVDEQFF.

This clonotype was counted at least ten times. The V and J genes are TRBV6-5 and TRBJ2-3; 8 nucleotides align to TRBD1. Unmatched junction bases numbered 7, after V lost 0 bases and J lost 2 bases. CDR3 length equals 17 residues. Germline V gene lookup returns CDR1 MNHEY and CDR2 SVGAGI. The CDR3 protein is CASSYSGQANPTDTQYF. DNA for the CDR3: TGTGCCAGCAGTTACTCGGGACAGGCAAATCCCACAGATACGCAGTATTTT.

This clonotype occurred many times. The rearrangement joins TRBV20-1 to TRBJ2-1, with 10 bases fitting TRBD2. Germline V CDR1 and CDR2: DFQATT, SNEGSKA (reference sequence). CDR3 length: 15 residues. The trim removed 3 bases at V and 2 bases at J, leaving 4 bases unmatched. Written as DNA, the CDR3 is TGCAGTGCTAGGCCTAGCGGGAGACCCTACAATGAGCAGTTCTTC. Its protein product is CSARPSGRPYNEQFF.